Listed below are T cell receptor beta chains from one sample, sequenced in a study of CD4 T cells in relation to SARS-CoV-2 and coronaviruses. Profiled with immunoSEQ multiplex PCR; TCRdb holds only in-frame clones, not every one. Among approximately 18,000 clones listed, approximately 80% were seen once. Their recognized antigens are unknown. Sequences were obtained from CD4+ T cells from PBMCs, cultured in vitro. These TCRs come from a human donor in good health. Each CDR3 is given with its conserved first and last residue. The order of the fields is clone size, J gene, D gene, V gene, CDR3 protein, CDR3 DNA. The D gene is left open where the match is weak. Rows give clone size only sometimes, using once, few, many, or a class for an expanded clone.

- TRBJ2-1 TRBD1 TRBV5-1 CASSPGTGYFEQFF TGCGCCAGCAGCCCGGGGACAGGGTATTTTGAGCAGTTCTTC
- TRBJ2-3 TRBD1 TRBV5-1 CASITGTGGRTDTQYF TGCGCCAGCATTACCGGGACAGGGGGCCGCACAGATACGCAGTATTTT
few TRBJ2-6 TRBD1 TRBV5-1 CASSPGQGSSGANVLTF TGCGCCAGCAGCCCTGGACAGGGAAGCTCTGGGGCCAACGTCCTGACTTTC
once TRBJ2-7 TRBD2 TRBV7-8 CASSSLTSVYEQYF TGTGCCAGCAGCTCACTGACTAGCGTCTACGAGCAGTACTTC
- TRBJ1-1 - TRBV30 CACSLAEAFF TGTGCCTGCAGCTTAGCTGAAGCTTTCTTT
- TRBJ2-7 - TRBV27 CASSQGGEQYF TGTGCCAGCAGCCAGGGGGGCGAGCAGTACTTC
few TRBJ1-3 TRBD1 TRBV7-9 CASSLDRGLGNTIYF TGTGCCAGCAGCTTAGACAGGGGACTGGGAAACACCATATATTTT
- TRBJ2-2 - TRBV4-2 CASSRSRRDAGGELFF TGTGCCAGCAGCCGATCAAGAAGGGACGCCGGAGGGGAGCTGTTTTTT
- TRBJ1-2 - TRBV9 CASSVARAGNGYTF TGTGCCAGCAGCGTAGCGAGGGCAGGGAATGGCTACACCTTC
few TRBJ2-2 TRBD2 TRBV6-4 CASKLQREGDTGELFF TGTGCCAGCAAACTTCAGCGGGAGGGCGACACCGGGGAGCTGTTTTTT
few TRBJ1-6 TRBD1 TRBV18 CASSPETGGKSPLHF TGTGCCAGCTCACCGGAGACAGGGGGCAAATCACCCCTCCACTTT
once TRBJ2-3 TRBD1 TRBV20-1 CGTGIRDTQYF TGCGGGACAGGGATTCGAGATACGCAGTATTTT
- TRBJ2-3 - TRBV20-1 CSAALSDTQYF TGCAGTGCTGCCCTCTCAGATACGCAGTATTTT
- TRBJ2-2 TRBD2 TRBV4-1 CASSQFRLAGKNTGELFF TGCGCCAGCAGCCAATTTCGACTAGCGGGAAAGAACACCGGGGAGCTGTTTTTT
- TRBJ2-5 - TRBV5-1 CASSLNSEETQYF TGCGCCAGCAGCTTAAACAGCGAAGAGACCCAGTACTTC
- TRBJ2-1 - TRBV6-2/TRBV6-3 CASSRGGFSYNEQFF TGTGCCAGCAGCCGCGGGGGCTTCTCCTACAATGAGCAGTTCTTC
- TRBJ2-7 - TRBV6-5 CAVLETNSYEQYF TGTGCAGTCTTGGAGACAAACTCCTACGAGCAGTACTTC
- TRBJ1-1 - TRBV11-3 CASSTGTQNTEAFF TGTGCCAGCAGCACCGGGACACAGAACACTGAAGCTTTCTTT
- TRBJ2-7 - TRBV10-2 CASNGHGTQSYEQYF TGCGCCAGCAACGGCCACGGGACACAAAGCTACGAGCAGTACTTC
few TRBJ2-7 - TRBV3-1/TRBV3-2 CASSQEGWGRHEQYF TGTGCCAGCAGCCAAGAGGGTTGGGGACGACACGAGCAGTACTTC
few TRBJ2-3 - TRBV7-3 CASSLGLDTDTQYF TGTGCCAGCAGCTTAGGGTTAGATACAGATACGCAGTATTTT
- TRBJ2-1 - TRBV7-9 CASSPILGPKYNEQFF TGTGCCAGCAGCCCGATACTAGGGCCTAAATACAATGAGCAGTTCTTC
- TRBJ1-2 - TRBV7-2 CASSLAADRMGYGYTF TGTGCCAGCAGCTTAGCGGCGGACAGAATGGGGTATGGCTACACCTTC
- TRBJ2-3 - TRBV10-3 CAISGRGEADTQYF TGTGCCATCAGTGGGCGGGGAGAGGCAGATACGCAGTATTTT
- TRBJ1-5 TRBD1 TRBV27 CASSFSGTGGFYQPQHF TGTGCCAGCAGTTTTTCCGGGACAGGGGGTTTTTATCAGCCCCAGCATTTT
- TRBJ2-1 - TRBV5-4 CASSFLDRYNEQFF TGTGCCAGCAGCTTTTTAGACAGGTACAATGAGCAGTTCTTC
- TRBJ2-7 TRBD2 TRBV6-5 CASSGTSGPYEQYF TGTGCCAGCAGCGGGACTAGCGGGCCCTACGAGCAGTACTTC
- TRBJ2-5 TRBD2 TRBV11-2 CASSFLAGARVGQETQYF TGTGCCAGCAGCTTCCTAGCGGGCGCCCGAGTGGGGCAAGAGACCCAGTACTTC
- TRBJ1-1 TRBD1 TRBV2 CASSEQGVTEAFF TGTGCCAGCAGTGAACAGGGGGTGACTGAAGCTTTCTTT
- TRBJ1-5 - TRBV9 CASSVDPGNQPQHF TGTGCCAGCAGCGTGGACCCGGGCAATCAGCCCCAGCATTTT
- TRBJ1-1 TRBD1 TRBV6-5 CASSDRVRQAFF TGTGCCAGCAGCGACAGGGTCAGACAAGCTTTCTTT
once TRBJ1-2 TRBD1 TRBV19 CASGRQGVLGYTF TGTGCCAGTGGGAGGCAGGGGGTTCTCGGCTACACCTTC
- TRBJ2-5 TRBD1 TRBV9 CASSVGAGGIQETQYF TGTGCCAGCAGCGTAGGGGCAGGGGGCATTCAAGAGACCCAGTACTTC
- TRBJ1-2 - TRBV6-2/TRBV6-3 CASSYTLIPDSPNYGYTF TGTGCCAGCAGTTACACACTAATTCCGGACAGTCCAAACTATGGCTACACCTTC
- TRBJ2-1 TRBD1 TRBV19 CASSTIAPGQGELF TGTGCCAGTAGTACTATAGCACCGGGACAGGGGGAACTCTTC
- TRBJ1-2 TRBD1 TRBV18 CASSPGQGRLGYTF TGTGCCAGCTCACCCGGACAGGGAAGGCTCGGCTACACCTTC
- TRBJ2-1 TRBD2 TRBV11-3 CASSLSGRTSKQFF TGTGCCAGCAGCTTGAGCGGGAGGACATCCAAGCAGTTCTTC